This is a list of T cell receptor beta chains from one sample in a study of CD8+ T cells in alopecia areata. The data were produced by immunoSEQ multiplex PCR, yet TCRdb's version contains in-frame clones alone and is incomplete. This sample has 190,000 or so clones, with roughly 60% found just once. Material: CD4+ T cells sorted from blood, obtained at week 24, from a patient treated with tofacitinib. Receptors originate from a human donor with alopecia areata. CDR3s include the opening cysteine and the closing phenylalanine or tryptophan. The order of the fields is CDR3 protein, J gene, V gene.

CASSLGSQETQYF	TRBJ2-5	TRBV13
CASSPTSGSVETQYF	TRBJ2-5	TRBV7-2
CASSEVRGRGYTF	TRBJ1-2	TRBV2
CSVWTGLQGTYEQYF	TRBJ2-7	TRBV29-1
CASSRSGPLGNTEAFF	TRBJ1-1	TRBV7-9
CASKPASGRVPDTQYF	TRBJ2-3	TRBV28
CASSLAGQAAETQYF	TRBJ2-5	TRBV5-1
CSVGQGATEAFF	TRBJ1-1	TRBV29-1
CASSQSRRTAFF	TRBJ1-1	TRBV4-1
CASSSLNYGYTF	TRBJ1-2	TRBV7-2
CAWSAVTGPRANGYTF	TRBJ1-2	TRBV30
CASSLGETQYF	TRBJ2-5	TRBV11-2